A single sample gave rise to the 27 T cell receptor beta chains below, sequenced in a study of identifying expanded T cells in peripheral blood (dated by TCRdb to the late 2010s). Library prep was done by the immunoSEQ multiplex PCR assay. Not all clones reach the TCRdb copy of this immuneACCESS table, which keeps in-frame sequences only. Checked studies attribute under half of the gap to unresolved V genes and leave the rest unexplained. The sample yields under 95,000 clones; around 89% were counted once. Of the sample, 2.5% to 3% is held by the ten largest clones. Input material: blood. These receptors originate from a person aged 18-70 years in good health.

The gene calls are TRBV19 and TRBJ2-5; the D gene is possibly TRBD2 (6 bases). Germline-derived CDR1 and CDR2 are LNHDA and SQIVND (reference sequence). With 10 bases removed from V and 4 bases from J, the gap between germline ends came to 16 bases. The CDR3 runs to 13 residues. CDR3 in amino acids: CAIGGRGVETQYF. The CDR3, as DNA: TGTGCCATCGGTGGGCGGGGTGTAGAGACCCAGTACTTC.

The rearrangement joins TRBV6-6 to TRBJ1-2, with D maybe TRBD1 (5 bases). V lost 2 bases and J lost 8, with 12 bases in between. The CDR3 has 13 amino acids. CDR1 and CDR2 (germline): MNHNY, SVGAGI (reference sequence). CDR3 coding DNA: TGTGCCAGCAGTTACGAAGGGGTAGGGGGCTACACCTTC. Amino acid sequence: CASSYEGVGGYTF.

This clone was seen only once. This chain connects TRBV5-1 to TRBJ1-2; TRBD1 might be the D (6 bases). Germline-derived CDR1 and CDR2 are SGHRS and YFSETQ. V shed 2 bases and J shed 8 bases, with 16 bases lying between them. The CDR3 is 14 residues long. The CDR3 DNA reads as TGCGCCAGCAGCTTCCGAGACAGGACTGACGGCTACACCTTC. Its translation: CASSFRDRTDGYTF.

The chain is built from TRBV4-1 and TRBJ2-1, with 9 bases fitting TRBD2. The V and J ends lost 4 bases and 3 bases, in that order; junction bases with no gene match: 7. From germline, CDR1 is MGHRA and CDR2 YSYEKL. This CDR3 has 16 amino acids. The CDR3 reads CASSPSGTSFYNEQFF. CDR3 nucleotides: TGCGCCAGCAGCCCTTCAGGGACTAGCTTCTACAATGAGCAGTTCTTC.

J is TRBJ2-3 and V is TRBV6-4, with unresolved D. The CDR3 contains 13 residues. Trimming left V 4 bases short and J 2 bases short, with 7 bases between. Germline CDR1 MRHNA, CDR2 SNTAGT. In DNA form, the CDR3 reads TGTGCCAGCAGTGCCGCACACACAGATACGCAGTATTTT. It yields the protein CASSAAHTDTQYF.

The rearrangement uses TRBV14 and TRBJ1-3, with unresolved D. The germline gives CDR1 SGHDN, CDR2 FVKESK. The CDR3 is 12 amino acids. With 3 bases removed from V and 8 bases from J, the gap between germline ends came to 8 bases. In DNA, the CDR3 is TGTGCCAGCAGCCAGATACGAGACACCATATATTTT. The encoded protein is CASSQIRDTIYF.

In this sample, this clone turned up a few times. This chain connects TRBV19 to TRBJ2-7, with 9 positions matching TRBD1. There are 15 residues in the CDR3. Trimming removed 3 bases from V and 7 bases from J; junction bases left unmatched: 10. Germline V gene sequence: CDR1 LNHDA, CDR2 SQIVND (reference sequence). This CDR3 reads CASSIGGTGLGEQYF. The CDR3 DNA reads TGTGCCAGTAGTATCGGCGGGACAGGGTTAGGGGAGCAGTACTTC.

CDR3 loop: CASSPQGSSYNEQFF. CDR3 bases: TGTGCCAGCTCACCGCAAGGGAGCTCCTACAATGAGCAGTTCTTC. This chain connects TRBV18 to TRBJ2-1, with D perhaps matching TRBD2 (5 bases). Trimming removed 3 bases at V and 0 bases at J, with 9 bases between. The CDR3 is 15 amino acids. The germline CDR1 and CDR2 sequences are KGHSH and LQKENI.

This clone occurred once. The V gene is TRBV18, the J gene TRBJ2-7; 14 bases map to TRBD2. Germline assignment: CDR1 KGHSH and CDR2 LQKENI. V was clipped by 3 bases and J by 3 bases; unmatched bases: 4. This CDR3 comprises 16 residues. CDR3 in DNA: TGTGCCAGCTCACCGTCCGGGACTAGCGGGGGCTACGAGCAGTACTTC. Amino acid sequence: CASSPSGTSGGYEQYF.

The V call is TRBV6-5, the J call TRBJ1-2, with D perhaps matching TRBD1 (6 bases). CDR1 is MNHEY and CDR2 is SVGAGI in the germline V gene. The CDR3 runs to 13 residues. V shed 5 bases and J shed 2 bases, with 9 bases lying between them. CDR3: CASSPTGNYGYTF. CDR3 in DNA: TGTGCCAGCAGTCCCACAGGGAACTATGGCTACACCTTC.

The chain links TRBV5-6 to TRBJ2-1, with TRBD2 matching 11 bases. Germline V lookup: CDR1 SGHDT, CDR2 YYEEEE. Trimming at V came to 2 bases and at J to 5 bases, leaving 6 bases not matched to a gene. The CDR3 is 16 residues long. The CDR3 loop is CASSFKTSGNHNEQFF. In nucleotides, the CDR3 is TGTGCCAGCAGCTTCAAGACTAGCGGGAATCACAATGAGCAGTTCTTC.

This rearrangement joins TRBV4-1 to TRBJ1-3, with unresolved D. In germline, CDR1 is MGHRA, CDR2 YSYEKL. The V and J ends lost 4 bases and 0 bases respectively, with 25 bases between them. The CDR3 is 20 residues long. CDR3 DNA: TGCGCCAGCAGCCGCCCCGGTGCCGGGCCCCTCAGGACCTCTGGAAACACCATATATTTT. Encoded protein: CASSRPGAGPLRTSGNTIYF.

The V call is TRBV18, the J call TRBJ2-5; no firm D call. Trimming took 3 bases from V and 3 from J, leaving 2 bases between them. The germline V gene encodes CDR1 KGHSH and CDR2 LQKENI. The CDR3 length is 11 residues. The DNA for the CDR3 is TGTGCCAGCTCACCGGAAGAGACCCAGTACTTC. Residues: CASSPEETQYF.

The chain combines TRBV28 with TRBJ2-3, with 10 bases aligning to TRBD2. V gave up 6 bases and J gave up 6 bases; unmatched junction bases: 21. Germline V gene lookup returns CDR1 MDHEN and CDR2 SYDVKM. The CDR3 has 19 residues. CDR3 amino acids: CASSLFEKREGRVGDTQYF. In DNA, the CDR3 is TGTGCCAGCAGCCTCTTCGAGAAGCGGGAGGGCCGAGTTGGCGATACGCAGTATTTT.

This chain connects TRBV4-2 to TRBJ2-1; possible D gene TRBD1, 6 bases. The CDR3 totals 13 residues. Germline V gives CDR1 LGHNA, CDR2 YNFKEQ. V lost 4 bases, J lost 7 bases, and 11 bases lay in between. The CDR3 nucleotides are TGTGCCAGCAGCCTCCTAGGGACAAATGAGCAGTTCTTC. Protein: CASSLLGTNEQFF.

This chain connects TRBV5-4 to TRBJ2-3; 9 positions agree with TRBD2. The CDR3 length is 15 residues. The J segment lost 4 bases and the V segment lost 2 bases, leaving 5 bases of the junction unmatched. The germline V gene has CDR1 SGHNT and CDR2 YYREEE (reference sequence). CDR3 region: CASSLGTSNPDTQYF. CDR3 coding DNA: TGTGCCAGCAGCTTAGGGACTAGCAACCCAGATACGCAGTATTTT.

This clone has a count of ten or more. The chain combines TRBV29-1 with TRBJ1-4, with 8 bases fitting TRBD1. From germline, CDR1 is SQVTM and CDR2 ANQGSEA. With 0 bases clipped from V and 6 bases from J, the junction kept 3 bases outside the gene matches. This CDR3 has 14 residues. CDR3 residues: CSVEDGQGYEKLFF. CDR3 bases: TGCAGCGTTGAAGACGGACAGGGTTATGAAAAACTGTTTTTT. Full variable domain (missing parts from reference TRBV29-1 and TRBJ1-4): SAVISQKPSRDICQRGTSLTIQCQVDSQVTMMFWYRQQPGQSLTLIATANQGSEATYESGFVIDKFPISRPNLTFSTLTVSNMSPEDSSIYLCSVEDGQGYEKLFFGSGTQLSVL.

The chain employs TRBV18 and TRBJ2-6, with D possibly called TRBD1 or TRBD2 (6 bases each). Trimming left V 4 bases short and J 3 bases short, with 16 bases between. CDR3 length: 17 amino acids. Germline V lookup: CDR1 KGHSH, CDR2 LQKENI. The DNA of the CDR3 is TGTGCCAGCTCACGTACCGGGGGCGCAAGTGGGGCCAACGTCCTGACTTTC. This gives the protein CASSRTGGASGANVLTF.

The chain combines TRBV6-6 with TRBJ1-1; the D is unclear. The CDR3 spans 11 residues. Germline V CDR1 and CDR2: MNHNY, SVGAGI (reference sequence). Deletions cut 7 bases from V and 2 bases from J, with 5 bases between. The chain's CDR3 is CASNDNTEAFF. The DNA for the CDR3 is TGTGCCAGCAACGATAACACTGAAGCTTTCTTT.

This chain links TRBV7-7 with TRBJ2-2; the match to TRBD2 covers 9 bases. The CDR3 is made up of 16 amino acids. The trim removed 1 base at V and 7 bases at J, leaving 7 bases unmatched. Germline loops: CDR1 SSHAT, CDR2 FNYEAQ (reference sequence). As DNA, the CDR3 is TGTGCCAGCAGCTTAGGGGTAGCGGGAGCCGTCGGGGAGCTGTTTTTT. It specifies CASSLGVAGAVGELFF.

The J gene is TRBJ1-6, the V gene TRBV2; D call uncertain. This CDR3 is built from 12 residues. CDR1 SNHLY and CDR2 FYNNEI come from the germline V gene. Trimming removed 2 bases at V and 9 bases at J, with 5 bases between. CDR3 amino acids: CASSERSSPLHF. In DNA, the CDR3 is TGTGCCAGCAGTGAAAGGAGTTCACCCCTCCACTTT.

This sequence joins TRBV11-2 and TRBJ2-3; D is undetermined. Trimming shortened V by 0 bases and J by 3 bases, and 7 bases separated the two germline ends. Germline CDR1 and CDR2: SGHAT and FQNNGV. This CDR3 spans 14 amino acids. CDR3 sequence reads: CASSLDRATDTQYF. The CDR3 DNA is TGTGCCAGCAGCTTAGATCGTGCTACAGATACGCAGTATTTT.

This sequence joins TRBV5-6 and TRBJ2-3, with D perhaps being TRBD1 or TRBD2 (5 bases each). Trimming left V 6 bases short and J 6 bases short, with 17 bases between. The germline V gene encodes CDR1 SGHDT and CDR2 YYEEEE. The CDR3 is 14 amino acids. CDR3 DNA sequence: TGTGCCAGCATCTTCCGGGGTAAGGGGGATACGCAGTATTTT. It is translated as CASIFRGKGDTQYF.

The CDR3 sequence: CASSQTGTSNYGYTF. The CDR3 DNA reads as TGTGCCAGCAGCCAGACAGGCACTTCTAACTATGGCTACACCTTC. The V gene is TRBV7-9, the J gene TRBJ1-2, with D tentatively TRBD1 (6 bases). From germline, CDR1 is SEHNR and CDR2 FQNEAQ (reference sequence). The CDR3 loop spans 15 amino acids. V was cut by 5 bases and J by 0 bases, with 13 bases left in between. The whole variable domain, filled in from reference TRBV7-9 and TRBJ1-2, reads DTGVSQNPRHKITKRGQNVTFRCDPISEHNRLYWYRQTLGQGPEFLTYFQNEAQLEKSRLLSDRFSAERPKGSFSTLEIQRTEQGDSAMYLCASSQTGTSNYGYTFGSGTRLTVV.

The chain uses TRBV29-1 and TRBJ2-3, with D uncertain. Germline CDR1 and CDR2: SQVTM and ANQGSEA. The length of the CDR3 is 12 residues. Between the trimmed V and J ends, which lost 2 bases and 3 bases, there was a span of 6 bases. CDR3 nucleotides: TGCAGCGTTGAACCCCAGACAGATACGCAGTATTTT. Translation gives CSVEPQTDTQYF.

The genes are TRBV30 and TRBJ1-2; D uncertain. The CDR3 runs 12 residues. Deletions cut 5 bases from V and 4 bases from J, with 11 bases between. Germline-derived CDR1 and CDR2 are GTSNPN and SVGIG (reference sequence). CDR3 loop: CAWGYRLYGYTF. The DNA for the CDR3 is TGTGCCTGGGGGTACAGACTCTATGGCTACACCTTC.

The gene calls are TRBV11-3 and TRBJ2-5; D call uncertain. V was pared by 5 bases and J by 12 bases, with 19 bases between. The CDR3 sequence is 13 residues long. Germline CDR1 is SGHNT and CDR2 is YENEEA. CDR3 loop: CASSPTQAQRKYF. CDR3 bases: TGTGCCAGCAGCCCCACCCAAGCTCAGAGAAAGTACTTC.